Listed here are 24 T cell receptor beta chains from one sample, sequenced in a study of CD8 T cells in ankylosing spondylitis. MiXCR, applied by TCRdb to the 5' RACE reads, yields one record per CDR3 protein. The repertoire holds under 150,000 distinct CDR3 sequences, with over 7% as singletons. Sequencing was done on a sample of blood, either unsorted or a sorted T cell fraction (not recorded which). These receptors were taken from a male donor with ankylosing spondylitis or in good health (not recorded which).

CDR3 bases: TGTGCCAGCAGTGGTTCCGGGACTAGCGGGGGTAACACCGGGGAGCTGTTTTTT. It is translated as CASSGSGTSGGNTGELFF. The chain employs TRBV28 and TRBJ2-2, with 14 bases identical to TRBD2. Germline-derived CDR1 and CDR2 are MDHEN and SYDVKM. The CDR3 runs 18 residues. Trimming at V came to 5 bases and at J to 2 bases, leaving 7 bases not matched to a gene.

This clonotype has a count of ten or more. This chain uses TRBV12-3 or TRBV12-4 with TRBJ2-7; 8 bases match TRBD1. There are 13 residues in the CDR3. V was pared by 7 bases and J by 4 bases, with 6 bases of the junction left unmatched. CDR3 sequence reads: CASTTDREYEQYF. CDR3 in DNA: TGTGCCAGCACTACGGACAGGGAGTACGAGCAGTACTTC.

This clonotype was seen more than once but under ten times. This chain uses TRBV5-1 with TRBJ2-1; D is possibly TRBD1 (6 bases). There are 13 residues in the CDR3. The V gene lost 4 bases and the J gene lost 5 bases, with 10 bases spanning the gap. Looked up from germline, CDR1 is SGHRS and CDR2 is YFSETQ. CDR3 in DNA: TGCGCCAGCAGCACGGACAGAGACAATGAGCAGTTCTTC. This translates into CASSTDRDNEQFF.

The V gene is TRBV20-1, the J gene TRBJ2-5, with D uncertain. This CDR3 region has 13 residues. Germline CDR1 DFQATT, CDR2 SNEGSKA (reference sequence). V was shortened by 3 bases and J by 4 bases, with 12 bases between the two germline ends. The CDR3: CSARDARRETQYF. CDR3 bases: TGCAGTGCTAGGGATGCGAGGCGAGAGACCCAGTACTTC.

The chain links TRBV7-9 to TRBJ2-5; the D is unclear. Germline-derived CDR1 and CDR2 are SEHNR and FQNEAQ (reference sequence). The CDR3 is made up of 14 amino acids. The V and J ends lost 2 bases and 5 bases respectively, with 12 bases between them. The CDR3 coding sequence is TGTGCCAGCAGCTTATTCGAGGTAGCTGAGACCCAGTACTTC. Encoded protein: CASSLFEVAETQYF.

At least ten counts were recorded for this clonotype. At one end the junction does not follow the germline gene, possibly because of a read error. This rearrangement joins TRBV12-3 or TRBV12-4 to TRBJ2-2; 9 nucleotides agree with TRBD2. CDR3 size: 14 residues. CDR3 region: CASSVAGVPGELFF. DNA for the CDR3: TGTGCCAGCAGTGTAGCGGGGGTTCCCGGGGAGCTGTTTTTT.

This clonotype was recorded at least ten times. The chain combines TRBV6-1 with TRBJ2-7; maybe TRBD1 (5 bases). Trimming cost V 4 bases and J 6 bases, with 13 bases left between them. The CDR3 runs to 13 residues. The germline gives CDR1 MNHNS, CDR2 SASEGT. The CDR3 nucleotides read TGTGCCAGCAGTGGCCAGGGAATCGGCGAGCAGTACTTC. Protein sequence: CASSGQGIGEQYF.

In its sample, this clonotype was seen many times. This sequence joins TRBV10-3 and TRBJ2-5; D not certain. The V end was cut by 2 bases, the J end by 1 base, with 2 bases between. The CDR3 has 12 amino acids. The germline gives CDR1 ENHRY, CDR2 SYGVKD. The CDR3 DNA is TGTGCCATCAGTGAGACCCAAGAGACCCAGTACTTC. It translates to CAISETQETQYF.

At least ten counts were recorded for this clonotype. The chain carries TRBV7-2 and TRBJ2-5; D gene uncertain. Germline V gives CDR1 SGHTA, CDR2 FQGNSA. The CDR3 is 11 residues long. Trimming left V 4 bases short and J 1 base short, with 1 base between. CDR3 sequence (DNA): TGTGCCAGCAGCTCCCAAGAGACCCAGTACTTC. Translation gives CASSSQETQYF.

This clonotype was observed a few times. This sequence joins TRBV15 and TRBJ1-4; D is unclear. Germline lookup yields CDR1 LNHNV and CDR2 YYDKDF (reference sequence). The V gene lost 2 bases and the J gene lost 7 bases, with 5 bases spanning the gap. This CDR3 region has 12 residues. The CDR3 loop reads CATSRNSEKLFF. CDR3 sequence (DNA): TGTGCCACCAGCAGAAACAGTGAAAAACTGTTTTTT.

The table lists this clonotype with a few counts. The chain employs TRBV5-1 and TRBJ2-1; TRBD2 matches at 10 bases. Germline V lookup: CDR1 SGHRS, CDR2 YFSETQ. CDR3 length equals 15 residues. V dropped 0 bases and J dropped 8; count of bases not matched to a gene: 5. The CDR3 region is CASSLGLAGVYEQFF. CDR3 sequence (DNA): TGCGCCAGCAGCTTGGGGCTAGCGGGAGTTTATGAGCAGTTCTTC.

This clonotype showed up just a few times. This chain uses TRBV7-2 with TRBJ2-3; D gene unclear. The length of the CDR3 is 13 residues. Looked up from germline, CDR1 is SGHTA and CDR2 is FQGNSA. V lost 4 bases and J 2 bases, leaving 7 bases between the germline ends. The CDR3 nucleotides read TGTGCCAGCAGCTACGGGCCCACAGATACGCAGTATTTT. It is translated as CASSYGPTDTQYF.

In regard to this clonotype: A much bigger clone sits one base away, suggesting this may be a read error. The chain employs TRBV12-3 or TRBV12-4 and TRBJ2-4; 8 bases fit TRBD1. J gave up 12 bases and V 7 bases, and 14 bases lay outside the gene matches. The CDR3 totals 14 residues. CDR3 bases: TGTGCCAGCAACAATGCAGGGGGCGAGGAAGGTCAGTACTTC. This encodes CASNNAGGEEGQYF.

This clonotype showed up many times. V and J are TRBV11-2 and TRBJ2-7, with TRBD2 matching over 9 bases. Unmatched junction bases numbered 10, after V lost 2 bases and J lost 2 bases. Germline CDR1 is SGHAT and CDR2 is FQNNGV. The CDR3 runs to 17 residues. The chain's CDR3 is CASSLSSGSGRAYEQYF. The CDR3 bases are TGTGCCAGCAGCTTAAGTAGCGGGAGTGGTCGGGCCTACGAGCAGTACTTC.

J is TRBJ2-3 and V is TRBV10-3; D possibly corresponds to TRBD2 (5 bases). The CDR3 runs to 12 residues. V lost 6 bases to trimming and J lost 15 bases, with 19 bases between them. From germline, CDR1 is ENHRY and CDR2 SYGVKD. CDR3 loop: CAISPRGSRKYF. The DNA for the CDR3 is TGTGCCATCAGCCCACGGGGTAGCCGAAAATATTTT.

This clonotype was counted many times. The rearrangement uses TRBV7-9 and TRBJ2-1; D uncertain. Trimming took 1 base from V and 5 from J, leaving 6 bases between them. Per the germline V gene, CDR1 is SEHNR and CDR2 is FQNEAQ (reference sequence). This CDR3 is 13 amino acids long. The CDR3 DNA follows: TGTGCCAGCAGCTTAGGGATTAACAATGAGCAGTTCTTC. Its protein is CASSLGINNEQFF.

In this sample, this clonotype turned up many times. The chain links TRBV12-3 or TRBV12-4 to TRBJ2-1; 12 bases agree with TRBD2. The CDR3 totals 15 residues. The J segment lost 7 bases and the V segment lost 5 bases, leaving 6 bases of the junction unmatched. CDR3 in DNA: TGTGCCAGCAGTCCAGGACTAGCGGGAAGTAATGAGCAGTTCTTC. Its translation: CASSPGLAGSNEQFF.

This clonotype was seen only a few times. V gene TRBV5-1 combines with J gene TRBJ2-2; D uncertain. Trimming cost V 0 bases and J 6 bases, with 12 bases left between them. CDR1 SGHRS and CDR2 YFSETQ come from the germline V gene. This CDR3 is built from 15 residues. DNA for the CDR3: TGCGCCAGCAGCTTGGCCAGGAGCCTCGCCGGGGAGCTGTTTTTT. It encodes CASSLARSLAGELFF.

This rearrangement joins TRBV19 to TRBJ2-5, with TRBD2 matching over 8 bases. Germline CDR1 and CDR2: LNHDA and SQIVND (reference sequence). V lost 0 bases, J lost 5 bases, and 5 bases stayed unmatched. The CDR3 has 15 amino acids. This CDR3 reads CASSIDRGGTETQYF. DNA of the CDR3: TGTGCCAGTAGTATAGATCGGGGGGGCACTGAGACCCAGTACTTC.

This clonotype was observed at least ten times. The gene calls are TRBV4-2 and TRBJ2-5, with a possible D match to TRBD2 (7 bases). Trimming stripped 0 bases from V and 1 base from J, with 9 bases between. The CDR3 totals 15 residues. Looked up from germline, CDR1 is LGHNA and CDR2 is YNFKEQ. The CDR3 nucleotides are TGTGCCAGCAGCCAAGACGGGGGGCTCCAAGAGACCCAGTACTTC. Its protein is CASSQDGGLQETQYF.

This clonotype was recorded a few times. The V call is TRBV19, the J call TRBJ2-6; possible D gene TRBD2, 5 bases. The CDR3 loop spans 14 amino acids. The V and J ends lost 8 bases and 2 bases respectively, with 10 bases between them. CDR1 is LNHDA, CDR2 SQIVND, per germline (reference sequence). The CDR3 region is CASYRGAGANVLTF. The CDR3, as DNA: TGTGCCAGTTATCGGGGTGCTGGGGCCAACGTCCTGACTTTC.

This clonotype has ten or more counts. The chain recombines TRBV5-1 with TRBJ2-1; 10 bases fit TRBD1. The CDR3 runs 15 residues. V lost 2 bases, J lost 3 bases, and 2 bases stayed unmatched. Germline V CDR1 and CDR2: SGHRS, YFSETQ. CDR3 loop: CASSFGTGDYNEQFF. The CDR3 DNA is TGCGCCAGCAGCTTCGGGACAGGGGACTACAATGAGCAGTTCTTC.

This clonotype showed up many times. The chain is built from TRBV12-3 or TRBV12-4 and TRBJ1-5; D is uncertain. The CDR3 runs to 15 residues. Trimming stripped 1 base from V and 3 bases from J, with 10 bases between. The CDR3 reads CASSLEQINNQPQHF. For the CDR3, the DNA is TGTGCCAGCAGTTTAGAACAGATAAACAATCAGCCCCAGCATTTT.

This clonotype was counted ten times or more. The rearrangement links TRBV29-1 to TRBJ2-1; TRBD2 matches at 13 bases. Germline V CDR1 and CDR2: SQVTM, ANQGSEA. Unmatched junction bases numbered 10, after V lost 3 bases and J lost 8 bases. The CDR3 length is 16 residues. CDR3 in DNA: TGCAGCGTTGATCCCCGGACTAGCGGGAGCTTGGATGAGCAGTTCTTC. As protein: CSVDPRTSGSLDEQFF.